The 18 T cell receptor beta chains given below trace back to one sample, sequenced in a study of blood T cell repertoires in COVID-19 (dated by TCRdb to between 2020 and 2021). The protocol used for the library was the immunoSEQ multiplex PCR assay. What TCRdb holds here is the immuneACCESS table cut down to in-frame rearrangements. Part of the clones is not present; checked against another copy, under half of the missing clones reflect an unresolved V gene, and the others are unexplained. Counted in this sample were about 160,000 clones; around four fifths of them appeared once. Together, the top ten hold approximately 7.7% of the sample. Sample: peripheral blood. The source of these receptors is a man aged 40-49 years who had recovered from COVID-19.

This clone was seen only once. J is TRBJ1-1 and V is TRBV7-9; D is unclear. Looked up from germline, CDR1 is SEHNR and CDR2 is FQNEAQ (reference sequence). The CDR3 is 14 amino acids. Trimming cost V 1 base and J 7 bases, with 13 bases left between them. CDR3 loop: CASSLEGGLNEAFF. CDR3 coding DNA: TGTGCCAGCAGCTTAGAGGGCGGACTGAATGAAGCTTTCTTT.

This clone was found once. V is TRBV10-3 and J is TRBJ2-3, with TRBD2 matching over 7 bases. This CDR3 is 17 amino acids long. J gave up 3 bases and V 4 bases, and 13 bases lay outside the gene matches. CDR1 is ENHRY and CDR2 is SYGVKD in the germline V gene. The CDR3 sequence: CAISGGGAMVRTDTQYF. The CDR3, as DNA: TGTGCCATCAGTGGCGGGGGAGCCATGGTAAGGACAGATACGCAGTATTTT.

The gene calls are TRBV27 and TRBJ2-7; 8 bases match TRBD1. CDR1 is MNHEY and CDR2 is SMNVEV in the germline V gene (reference sequence). Trimming removed 3 bases from V and 2 bases from J; junction bases left unmatched: 12. This CDR3 is 17 amino acids long. This CDR3 reads CASSFSLADREPYEQYF. In DNA, the CDR3 is TGTGCCAGCAGTTTCTCCCTCGCGGACAGGGAACCCTACGAGCAGTACTTC.

The rearrangement joins TRBV6-2 or TRBV6-3 to TRBJ2-2, with 9 bases aligning to TRBD1. The V and J ends lost 6 bases and 13 bases, in that order; junction bases with no gene match: 6. The CDR3 has 12 residues. CDR1 is MNHEY, CDR2 SVGEGT, per germline. CDR3 residues: CASSPGQGRLFF. Here the CDR3 DNA reads TGTGCCAGCAGCCCGGGACAGGGTCGGCTGTTTTTT.

This chain uses TRBV6-5 with TRBJ1-2; 12 nucleotides agree with TRBD1. After removal of 7 bases from V and 8 bases from J, the junction contained 11 bases not matched to a gene. The germline CDR1 and CDR2 sequences are MNHEY and SVGAGI. The CDR3 spans 15 residues. The CDR3, as DNA: TGTGCCAGCATGGGAGTGGGACAGGGGGCTGGGGGCTACACCTTC. Its protein product is CASMGVGQGAGGYTF.

V gene TRBV6-4 combines with J gene TRBJ1-5; D is perhaps TRBD1 (6 bases). CDR3 length: 13 amino acids. The germline V and J ends were trimmed by 6 bases and 6 bases, with 12 bases remaining between them. Germline CDR1 MRHNA, CDR2 SNTAGT. The CDR3 DNA reads as TGTGCCAGCAGCCCCGGGACATCTCAGCCCCAGCATTTT. It encodes CASSPGTSQPQHF.

V is TRBV18 and J is TRBJ2-5; 7 nucleotides agree with TRBD2. Germline V CDR1 and CDR2: KGHSH, LQKENI. V dropped 3 bases and J dropped 5; count of bases not matched to a gene: 12. The CDR3 runs to 16 residues. CDR3 region: CASSPYIAGPRETQYF. The CDR3 region has the DNA TGTGCCAGCTCACCTTATATAGCGGGTCCTAGGGAGACCCAGTACTTC.

The chain has TRBV5-4 and TRBJ1-1; D is possibly TRBD1 (5 bases). The CDR3 sequence is 12 residues long. With 5 bases removed from V and 0 bases from J, the gap between germline ends came to 5 bases. Germline CDR1 and CDR2: SGHNT and YYREEE (reference sequence). The DNA of the CDR3 is TGTGCCAGCAGGGACATGAACACTGAAGCTTTCTTT. Protein product: CASRDMNTEAFF.

This chain uses TRBV6-5 with TRBJ1-4; weak D call: TRBD1 (5 bases). CDR3 length equals 15 residues. V lost 0 bases and J 6 bases, leaving 11 bases between the germline ends. Germline V CDR1 and CDR2: MNHEY, SVGAGI. The CDR3 reads CASSYSGREDEKLFF. CDR3 sequence (DNA): TGTGCCAGCAGTTACTCTGGCAGGGAGGATGAAAAACTGTTTTTT.

This clone was recorded only once. The genes are TRBV29-1 and TRBJ1-1; unclear D gene. The CDR3 extends over 10 amino acids. The germline gives CDR1 SQVTM, CDR2 ANQGSEA. Between the trimmed V and J ends, which lost 7 bases and 3 bases, there was a span of 6 bases. The CDR3 reads CSALDTEAFF. The CDR3 coding sequence is TGCAGCGCCTTAGACACTGAAGCTTTCTTT. The variable domain in full, completed from reference TRBV29-1 and TRBJ1-1, reads SAVISQKPSRDICQRGTSLTIQCQVDSQVTMMFWYRQQPGQSLTLIATANQGSEATYESGFVIDKFPISRPNLTFSTLTVSNMSPEDSSIYLCSALDTEAFFGQGTRLTVV.

The chain recombines TRBV27 with TRBJ2-7; possibly TRBD1 for D (6 bases). This CDR3 comprises 17 residues. V was cut by 6 bases and J by 1 base, with 22 bases left in between. Germline CDR1 and CDR2: MNHEY and SMNVEV (reference sequence). CDR3 nucleotides: TGTGCCAGCAGGGAGACTTCACGAGGCAGGGGATCCTACGAGCAGTACTTC. This sequence encodes CASRETSRGRGSYEQYF.

The chain has TRBV6-5 and TRBJ2-7; D is undetermined. Germline V gene data show CDR1 as MNHEY and CDR2 as SVGAGI. V was pared by 5 bases and J by 7 bases, with 12 bases between. CDR3 length equals 12 residues. CDR3: CASSLSLREQYF. The CDR3 bases are TGTGCCAGCAGTCTCTCATTGAGAGAGCAGTACTTC.

This clone occurred a few times. The gene calls are TRBV30 and TRBJ2-7, with D possibly matching TRBD1 (6 bases). The V gene lost 2 bases and the J gene lost 2 bases, with 10 bases spanning the gap. The CDR3 covers 13 residues. The germline V gene has CDR1 GTSNPN and CDR2 SVGIG (reference sequence). CDR3 in DNA: TGTGCCTGGAGTTCCAGGGGACCCTACGAGCAGTACTTC. Its translation: CAWSSRGPYEQYF.

The sample holds one count of this clone. V usage is TRBV11-3 and J usage is TRBJ2-3; 11 bases map to TRBD1. Germline loops: CDR1 SGHNT, CDR2 YENEEA. CDR3 length: 14 residues. J was trimmed by 4 bases and V by 5 bases; bases with no gene match: 2. CDR3 DNA sequence: TGTGCCAGCAGCCAGGACAGGGGGCCAGATACGCAGTATTTT. Translated, it gives CASSQDRGPDTQYF.

The chain is built from TRBV21-1 and TRBJ2-7; no DNA check was done on the table's D call, TRBD1. TRBV21-1 has pseudogene status. The CDR3 consists of 13 residues. The DNA of the CDR3 is TGTGCCAGCACCGACAGCGATCCCTACGAGCAGTACTTC. As protein: CASTDSDPYEQYF.

The chain uses TRBV11-2 and TRBJ2-5; 9 bases map to TRBD1. CDR1 is SGHAT and CDR2 is FQNNGV in the germline V gene. V gave up 4 bases and J gave up 2 bases; unmatched junction bases: 14. The CDR3 is 18 residues long. This CDR3 reads CASSSGTGTSVLQETQYF. In nucleotides, the CDR3 is TGTGCCAGCAGCTCCGGGACAGGGACGTCTGTTTTGCAAGAGACCCAGTACTTC.

The sample holds one count of this clone. This chain joins TRBV2 and TRBJ2-5, with a possible D match to TRBD1 (5 bases). Germline V gene sequence: CDR1 SNHLY, CDR2 FYNNEI. There are 14 residues in the CDR3. The V end lost 1 base, the J end lost 5 bases, and 11 bases lay between the germline ends. The CDR3 DNA sequence: TGTGCCAGCAGTGAAGGGGGCTCGTGGGAGACCCAGTACTTC. This sequence encodes CASSEGGSWETQYF.

This clone was observed once. This sequence joins TRBV30 and TRBJ2-7; D is ambiguous. This CDR3 comprises 12 residues. Germline V lookup: CDR1 GTSNPN, CDR2 SVGIG (reference sequence). Trimming stripped 3 bases from V and 6 bases from J, with 12 bases between. CDR3 residues: CAWRWQRGEQYF. For the CDR3, the DNA is TGTGCCTGGAGATGGCAGCGCGGCGAGCAGTACTTC. Based on the CDR3 plus reference TRBV30 and TRBJ2-7, the full variable domain is SQTIHQWPATLVQPVGSPLSLECTVEGTSNPNLYWYRQAAGRGLQLLFYSVGIGQISSEVPQNLSASRPQDRQFILSSKKLLLSDSGFYLCAWRWQRGEQYFGPGTRLTVT.